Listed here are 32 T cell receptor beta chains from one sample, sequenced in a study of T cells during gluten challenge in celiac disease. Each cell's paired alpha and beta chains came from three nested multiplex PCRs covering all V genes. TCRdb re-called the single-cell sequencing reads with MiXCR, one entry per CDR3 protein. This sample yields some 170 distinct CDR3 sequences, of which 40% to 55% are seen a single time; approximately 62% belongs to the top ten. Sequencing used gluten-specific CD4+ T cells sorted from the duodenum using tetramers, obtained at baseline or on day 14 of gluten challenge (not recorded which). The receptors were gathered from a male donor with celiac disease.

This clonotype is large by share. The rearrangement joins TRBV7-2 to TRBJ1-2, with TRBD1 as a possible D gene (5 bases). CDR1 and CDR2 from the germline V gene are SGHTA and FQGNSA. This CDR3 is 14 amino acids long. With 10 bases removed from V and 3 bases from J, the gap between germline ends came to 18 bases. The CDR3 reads CATDLRAGHYGYTF. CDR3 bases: TGTGCCACCGATCTTAGGGCAGGGCACTATGGCTACACCTTC.

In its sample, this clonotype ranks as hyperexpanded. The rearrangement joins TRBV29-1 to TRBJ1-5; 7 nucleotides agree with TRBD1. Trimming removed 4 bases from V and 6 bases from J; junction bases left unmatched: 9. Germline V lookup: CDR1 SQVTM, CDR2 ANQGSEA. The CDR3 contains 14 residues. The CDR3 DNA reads TGCAGCGTTGCTACAGGGGAATGGGGTCAGCCCCAGCATTTT. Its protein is CSVATGEWGQPQHF.

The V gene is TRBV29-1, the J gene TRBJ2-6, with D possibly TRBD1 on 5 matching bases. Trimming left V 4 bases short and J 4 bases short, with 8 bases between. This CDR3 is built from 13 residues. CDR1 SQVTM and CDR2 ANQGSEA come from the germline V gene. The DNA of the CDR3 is TGCAGCGTTGGGGGCGGCGGGGCCAACGTCCTGACTTTC. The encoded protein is CSVGGGGANVLTF.

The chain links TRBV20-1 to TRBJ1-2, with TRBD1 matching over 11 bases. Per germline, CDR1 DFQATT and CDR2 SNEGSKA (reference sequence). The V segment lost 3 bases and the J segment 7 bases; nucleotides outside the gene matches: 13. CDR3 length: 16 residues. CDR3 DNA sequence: TGCAGTGCTAGTAAAGGTCTCGGACAGGGGGCAGGTGGCTACACCTTC. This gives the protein CSASKGLGQGAGGYTF.

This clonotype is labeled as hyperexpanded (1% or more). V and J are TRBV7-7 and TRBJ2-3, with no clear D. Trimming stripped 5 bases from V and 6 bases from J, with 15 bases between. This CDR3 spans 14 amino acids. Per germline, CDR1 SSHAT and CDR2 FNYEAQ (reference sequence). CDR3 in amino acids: CASSPLAVGDTQYF. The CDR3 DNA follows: TGTGCCAGCAGCCCCTTGGCGGTCGGGGATACGCAGTATTTT.

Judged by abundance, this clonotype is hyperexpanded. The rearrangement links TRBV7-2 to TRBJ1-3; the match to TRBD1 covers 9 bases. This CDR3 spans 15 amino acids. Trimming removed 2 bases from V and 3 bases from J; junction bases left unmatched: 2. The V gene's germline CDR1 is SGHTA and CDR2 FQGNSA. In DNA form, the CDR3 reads TGTGCCAGCAGCTTAAGGACAGGGGATGGAAACACCATATATTTT. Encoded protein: CASSLRTGDGNTIYF.

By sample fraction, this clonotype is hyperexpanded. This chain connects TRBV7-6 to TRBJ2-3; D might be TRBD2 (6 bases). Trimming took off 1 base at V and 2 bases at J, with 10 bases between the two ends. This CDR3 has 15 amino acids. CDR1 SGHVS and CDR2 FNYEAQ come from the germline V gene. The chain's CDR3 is CASSLVGTSTDTQYF. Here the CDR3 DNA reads TGTGCCAGCAGCTTAGTTGGGACTTCCACAGATACGCAGTATTTT.

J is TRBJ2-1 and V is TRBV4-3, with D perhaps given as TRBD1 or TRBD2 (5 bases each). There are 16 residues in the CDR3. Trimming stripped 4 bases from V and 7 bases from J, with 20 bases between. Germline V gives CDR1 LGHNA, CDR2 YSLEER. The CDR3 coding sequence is TGCGCCAGCAGCCGACTCACGGGACCCACTGGGAATGAGCAGTTCTTC. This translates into CASSRLTGPTGNEQFF.

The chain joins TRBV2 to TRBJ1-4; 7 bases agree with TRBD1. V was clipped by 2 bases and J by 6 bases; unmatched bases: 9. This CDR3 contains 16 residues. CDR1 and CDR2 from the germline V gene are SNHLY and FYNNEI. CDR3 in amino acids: CASSEIATGWDEKLFF. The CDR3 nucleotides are TGTGCCAGCAGTGAAATCGCGACAGGGTGGGATGAAAAACTGTTTTTT.

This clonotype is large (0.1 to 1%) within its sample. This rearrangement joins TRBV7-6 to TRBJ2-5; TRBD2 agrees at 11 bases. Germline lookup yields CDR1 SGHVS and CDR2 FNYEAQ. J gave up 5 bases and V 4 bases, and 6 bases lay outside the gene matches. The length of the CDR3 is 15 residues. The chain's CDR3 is CASSWLAGGSETQYF. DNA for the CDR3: TGTGCCAGCAGCTGGCTAGCGGGAGGCAGCGAGACCCAGTACTTC.

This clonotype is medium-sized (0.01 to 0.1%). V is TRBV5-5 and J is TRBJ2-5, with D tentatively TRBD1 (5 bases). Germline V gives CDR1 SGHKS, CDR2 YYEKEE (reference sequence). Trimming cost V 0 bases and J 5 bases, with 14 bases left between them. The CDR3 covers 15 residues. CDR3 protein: CASSLVGHPGETQYF. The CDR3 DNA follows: TGTGCCAGCAGCTTGGTAGGACACCCCGGTGAGACCCAGTACTTC.

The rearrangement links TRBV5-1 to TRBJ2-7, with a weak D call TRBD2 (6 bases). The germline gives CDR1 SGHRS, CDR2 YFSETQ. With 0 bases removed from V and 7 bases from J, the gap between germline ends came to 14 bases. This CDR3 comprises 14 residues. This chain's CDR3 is CASSLAPSGGEQYF. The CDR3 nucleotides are TGCGCCAGCAGCTTGGCCCCCAGCGGAGGGGAGCAGTACTTC.

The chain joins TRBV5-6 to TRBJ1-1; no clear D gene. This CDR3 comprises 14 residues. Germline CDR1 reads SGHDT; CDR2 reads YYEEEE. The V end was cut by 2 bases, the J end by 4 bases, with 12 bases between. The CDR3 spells CASSFSPSGTEAFF. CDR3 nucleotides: TGTGCCAGCAGCTTTTCTCCTAGCGGCACTGAAGCTTTCTTT.

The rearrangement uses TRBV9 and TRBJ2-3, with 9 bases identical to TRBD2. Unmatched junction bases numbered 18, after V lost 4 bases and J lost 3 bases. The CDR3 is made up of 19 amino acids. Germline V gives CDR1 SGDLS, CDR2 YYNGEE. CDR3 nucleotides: TGTGCCAGCAGCTTCTCCCCGGGACTAGCAACGGTCTTGACAGATACGCAGTATTTT. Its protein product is CASSFSPGLATVLTDTQYF.

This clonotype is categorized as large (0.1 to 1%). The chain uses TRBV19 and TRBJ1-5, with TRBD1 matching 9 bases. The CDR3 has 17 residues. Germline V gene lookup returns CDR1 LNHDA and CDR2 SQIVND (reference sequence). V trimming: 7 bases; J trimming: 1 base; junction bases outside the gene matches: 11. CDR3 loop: CASTPNRGLLSNQPQHF. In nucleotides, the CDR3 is TGTGCCAGTACCCCCAACAGGGGGCTTTTGAGCAATCAGCCCCAGCATTTT.

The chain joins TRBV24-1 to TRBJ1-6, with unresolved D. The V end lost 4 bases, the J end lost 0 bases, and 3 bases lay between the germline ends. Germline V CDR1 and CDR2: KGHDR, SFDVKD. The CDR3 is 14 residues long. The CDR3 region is CATSENSYNSPLHF. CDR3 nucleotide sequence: TGTGCCACCAGTGAAAACTCCTATAATTCACCCCTCCACTTT.

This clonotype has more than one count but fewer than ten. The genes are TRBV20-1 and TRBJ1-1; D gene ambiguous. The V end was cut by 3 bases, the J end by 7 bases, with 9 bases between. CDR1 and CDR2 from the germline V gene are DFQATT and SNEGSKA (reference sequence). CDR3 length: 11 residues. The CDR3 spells CSASQGVEAFF. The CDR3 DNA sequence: TGCAGTGCTAGTCAAGGCGTTGAAGCTTTCTTT.

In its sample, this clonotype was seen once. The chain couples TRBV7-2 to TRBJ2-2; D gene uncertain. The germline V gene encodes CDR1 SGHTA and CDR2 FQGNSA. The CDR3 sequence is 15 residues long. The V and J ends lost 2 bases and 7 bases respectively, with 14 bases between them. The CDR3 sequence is CASSLRSLDGGELFF. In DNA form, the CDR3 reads TGTGCCAGCAGCTTAAGGAGTCTAGACGGCGGGGAGCTGTTTTTT.

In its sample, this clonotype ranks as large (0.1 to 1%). CDR3 residues: CASSLLAGVWQNIQYF. CDR3 bases: TGTGCCAGCAGCCTACTAGCGGGAGTTTGGCAAAACATTCAGTACTTC. V and J are TRBV2 and TRBJ2-4; 11 bases map to TRBD2. CDR1 and CDR2 (germline): SNHLY, FYNNEI. The V gene end was trimmed by 6 bases and the J gene end by 5 bases; junction bases not matched to a gene: 9. The CDR3 sequence is 16 residues long.

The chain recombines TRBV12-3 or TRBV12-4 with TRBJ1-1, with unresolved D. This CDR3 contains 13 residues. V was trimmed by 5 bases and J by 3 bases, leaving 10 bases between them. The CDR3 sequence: CASSPGWDTEAFF. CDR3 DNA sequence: TGTGCCAGCAGTCCCGGGTGGGACACTGAAGCTTTCTTT.

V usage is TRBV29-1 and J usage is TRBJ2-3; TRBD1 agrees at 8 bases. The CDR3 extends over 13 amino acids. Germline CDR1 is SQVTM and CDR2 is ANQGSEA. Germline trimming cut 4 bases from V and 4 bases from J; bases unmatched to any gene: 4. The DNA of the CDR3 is TGCAGCGTTGGACAGGGGTTCGCAGATACGCAGTATTTT. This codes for CSVGQGFADTQYF.

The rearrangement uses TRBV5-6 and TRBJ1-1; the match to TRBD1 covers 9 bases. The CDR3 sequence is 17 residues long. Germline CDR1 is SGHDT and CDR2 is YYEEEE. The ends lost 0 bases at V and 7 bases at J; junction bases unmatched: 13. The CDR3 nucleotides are TGTGCCAGCAGCTTGGCCGTTCGACAGGGGGGGTTGAGTGAAGCTTTCTTT. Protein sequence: CASSLAVRQGGLSEAFF.

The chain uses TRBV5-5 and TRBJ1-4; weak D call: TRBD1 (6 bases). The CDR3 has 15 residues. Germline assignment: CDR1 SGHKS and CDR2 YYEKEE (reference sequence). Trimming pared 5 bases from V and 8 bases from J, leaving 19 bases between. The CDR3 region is CASSPASTQGEKLFF. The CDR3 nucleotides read TGTGCCAGCAGTCCCGCATCCACACAGGGAGAAAAACTGTTTTTT.

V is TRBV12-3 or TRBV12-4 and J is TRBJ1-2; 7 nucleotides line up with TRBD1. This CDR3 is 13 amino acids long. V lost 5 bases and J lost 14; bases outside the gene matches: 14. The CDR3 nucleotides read TGTGCCAGCAGTACACAGACAGAGGGGGCATTTACCTTC. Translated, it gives CASSTQTEGAFTF.

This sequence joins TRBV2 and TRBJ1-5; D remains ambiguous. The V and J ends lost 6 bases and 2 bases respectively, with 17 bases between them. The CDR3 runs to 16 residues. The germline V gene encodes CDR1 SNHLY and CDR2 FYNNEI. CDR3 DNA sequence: TGTGCCAGCAGGGAGGGAGTCTGGCGGGGCAATCAGCCCCAGCATTTT. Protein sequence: CASREGVWRGNQPQHF.

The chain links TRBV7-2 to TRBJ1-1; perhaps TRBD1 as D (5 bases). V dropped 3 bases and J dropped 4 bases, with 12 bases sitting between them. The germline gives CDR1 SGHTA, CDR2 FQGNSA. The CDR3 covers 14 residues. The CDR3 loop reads CASSFSGGITEAFF. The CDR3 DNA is TGTGCCAGCAGCTTCTCTGGGGGTATCACTGAAGCTTTCTTT.

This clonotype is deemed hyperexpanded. CDR3 nucleotides: TGTGCCAGCAGCTTAGCGGCGGGGTTACCTAACTATGGCTACACCTTC. It codes for CASSLAAGLPNYGYTF. This chain links TRBV7-2 with TRBJ1-2; D not resolved. This CDR3 is 16 amino acids long. The V gene lost 0 bases and the J gene lost 0 bases, with 11 bases spanning the gap. Germline CDR1 is SGHTA and CDR2 is FQGNSA.

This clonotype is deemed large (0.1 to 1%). CDR3 in amino acids: CASSFGAGYEQYF. The CDR3 nucleotides are TGTGCCAGCAGCTTCGGGGCAGGGTACGAGCAGTACTTC. V is TRBV11-3 and J is TRBJ2-7; perhaps D is TRBD1 or TRBD2 (5 bases each). The V end lost 3 bases, the J end lost 4 bases, and 10 bases lay between the germline ends. CDR3 length equals 13 residues. Germline CDR1 is SGHNT and CDR2 is YENEEA.

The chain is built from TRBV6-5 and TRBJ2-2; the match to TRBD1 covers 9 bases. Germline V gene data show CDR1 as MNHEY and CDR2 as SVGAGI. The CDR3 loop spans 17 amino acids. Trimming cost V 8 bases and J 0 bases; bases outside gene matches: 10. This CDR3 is CASGRLWDRANTGELFF. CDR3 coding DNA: TGTGCCAGCGGTCGTCTCTGGGACAGGGCGAACACCGGGGAGCTGTTTTTT.

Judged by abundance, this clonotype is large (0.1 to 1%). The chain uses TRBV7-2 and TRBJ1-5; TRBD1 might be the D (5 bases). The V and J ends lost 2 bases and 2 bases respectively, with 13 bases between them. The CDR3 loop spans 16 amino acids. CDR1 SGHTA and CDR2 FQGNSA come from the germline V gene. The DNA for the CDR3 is TGTGCCAGCAGCTTATCGGCGGGGCATGGCAATCAGCCCCAGCATTTT. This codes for CASSLSAGHGNQPQHF.

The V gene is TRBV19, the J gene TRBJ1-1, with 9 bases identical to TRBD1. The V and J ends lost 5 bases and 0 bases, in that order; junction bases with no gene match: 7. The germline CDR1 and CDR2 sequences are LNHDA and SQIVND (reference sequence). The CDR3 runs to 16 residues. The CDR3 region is CASSATGGQMNTEAFF. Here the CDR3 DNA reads TGTGCCAGTAGTGCCACAGGGGGCCAGATGAACACTGAAGCTTTCTTT.

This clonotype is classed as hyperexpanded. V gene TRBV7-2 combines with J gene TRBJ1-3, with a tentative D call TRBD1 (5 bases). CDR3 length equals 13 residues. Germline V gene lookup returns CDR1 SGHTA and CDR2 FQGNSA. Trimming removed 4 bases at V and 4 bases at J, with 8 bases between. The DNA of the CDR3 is TGTGCCAGCAGCTCCCGGACAGGAAACACCATATATTTT. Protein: CASSSRTGNTIYF.